Listed below are T cell receptor beta chains from one sample, sequenced in a study of siplizumab effects on memory and regulatory T cells. The assay was immunoSEQ multiplex PCR, and TCRdb's table has in-frame clones only and misses some. The data hold over 100,000 clones, with roughly 92% observed a single time. Material for sequencing was Tregs sorted from blood. These receptors originate from a human donor in good health. CDR3s include the opening cysteine and the closing phenylalanine or tryptophan. The D gene is left open where the match is weak. Clone size is given for some rows only: seen once, a few or many times, or a class if the clone is expanded.

clone size | J gene | D gene | V gene | CDR3 DNA | CDR3 protein
- | TRBJ2-2 | - | TRBV5-6 | TGTGCCAGCAGCCTCTTTGGACAATTGAACACCGGGGAGCTGTTTTTT | CASSLFGQLNTGELFF
- | TRBJ2-1 | - | TRBV27 | TGTGCCAGCAGTCTAAGGACTGACTACAATGAGCAGTTCTTC | CASSLRTDYNEQFF
- | TRBJ1-1 | TRBD1 | TRBV5-1 | TGCGCCAGCAGCCTGACGGGACAGGGATGGAAGAACACTGAAGCTTTCTTT | CASSLTGQGWKNTEAFF
once | TRBJ1-2 | - | TRBV19 | TGTGCCAGTAGTGCCGGATTAAACTATGGCTACACCTTC | CASSAGLNYGYTF
- | TRBJ1-2 | TRBD1 | TRBV6-6 | TGTGCCAGCAGTCGCCAGGGGGCGCGTGGCTACACCTTC | CASSRQGARGYTF
- | TRBJ2-5 | - | TRBV5-6 | TGTGCCAGCAGCACCTCGTGGCAACAGGGAGGAGAAGAGACCCAGTACTTC | CASSTSWQQGGEETQYF
- | TRBJ2-7 | - | TRBV6-5 | TGTGCCAGCAGTGCCCCCGCTACCTCTACCTACGAGCAGTACTTC | CASSAPATSTYEQYF
- | TRBJ2-7 | - | TRBV5-6 | TGTGCCAGCAGCTTCGTTCACGTCTCCTACGAGCAGTACTTC | CASSFVHVSYEQYF
- | TRBJ2-3 | - | TRBV10-3 | TGTGCCATCAGTGAGTCCGAGGGCGGTATCAGGGATACGCAGTATTTT | CAISESEGGIRDTQYF
once | TRBJ2-7 | TRBD1 | TRBV15 | TGTGCCACCAGCAGGAGGACAGGGGTGGACCACGAGCAGTACTTC | CATSRRTGVDHEQYF
- | TRBJ1-1 | - | TRBV29-1 | TGCAGCGTTGTTGGGGGCACTGAAGCTTTCTTT | CSVVGGTEAFF
once | TRBJ1-5 | - | TRBV7-9 | TGTGCCAGCAGCTTAGGCGGGGGGTGGGAGCCCCAGCATTTT | CASSLGGGWEPQHF
- | TRBJ1-2 | TRBD1 | TRBV5-4 | TGTGCCAGCAGCTCTGACAGGGATGGCTACACCTTC | CASSSDRDGYTF
once | TRBJ2-2 | - | TRBV5-5 | TGTGCCAGCAGCCCCGGTCGAGGCCGACCGAACACCGGGGAGCTGTTTTTT | CASSPGRGRPNTGELFF
- | TRBJ1-3 | - | TRBV18 | TGTGCCAGCTCACCAGCCGACCATGGAAACACCATATATTTT | CASSPADHGNTIYF
- | TRBJ1-1 | - | TRBV27 | TGTGCCAGCAGTACCCCCGACGCGACCCGGACTGAAGCTTTCTTT | CASSTPDATRTEAFF
- | TRBJ1-4 | - | TRBV27 | TGTGCCAGCAGTTCTCCGAACACCGCAAAACTGTTTTTT | CASSSPNTAKLFF
once | TRBJ1-5 | - | TRBV5-1 | TGCGCCAGCAGCTTGTTCCCGATACGAGGGGTGAATCAGCCCCAGCATTTT | CASSLFPIRGVNQPQHF
- | TRBJ2-7 | - | TRBV5-1 | TGCGCCAGCAGGGGTTCCTACGAGCAGTACTTC | CASRGSYEQYF
- | TRBJ2-5 | - | TRBV5-1 | TGCGCCAGCAGCTCGGCGACAGGCGGGGAGACCCAGTACTTC | CASSSATGGETQYF
- | TRBJ2-3 | - | TRBV11-2 | TGTGCCAGCAGCCCCGGTCGGATAAGCACAGATACGCAGTATTTT | CASSPGRISTDTQYF
- | TRBJ2-4 | TRBD1 | TRBV2 | TGTGCCAGCAGAGGGGACAGGGGAACCAAAAACATTCAGTACTTC | CASRGDRGTKNIQYF